Sequencing of this T cell receptor (beta chain) was carried out in a study of blood T cell repertoires in COVID-19. The wider study: T cells, B-cell-depleted T cells, or PBMCs provided the cDNA or gDNA that served as material.

Sequenced by immunoSEQ multiplex PCR; TCRdb stores in-frame clones only, minus some. Of 54,000 or so clones in the sample, 82% are singletons; the top ten hold around a tenth. J was trimmed by 2 bases and V by 1 base; bases with no gene match: 18. The germline V gene has CDR1 SGHRS and CDR2 YFSETQ. This CDR3 contains 20 residues. V is TRBV5-1 and J is TRBJ1-1; 9 bases are shared with TRBD1. Sequencing input: peripheral blood. The TCR comes from a man older than 75 with COVID-19, enrolled during active disease. CDR3 sequence: CASSLNLGTGKIWGNTEAFF. For the CDR3, the DNA is TGCGCCAGCAGCTTGAATTTAGGGACAGGGAAAATTTGGGGAAACACTGAAGCTTTCTTT.